The clone carrying this T cell receptor (beta chain) occurred many times. Its cognate antigen is unknown. CDR1 and CDR2 from the germline V gene are LNHDA and SQIVND (reference sequence). The ends were cut back, 5 bases at V and 0 bases at J, with 16 bases in the middle. The CDR3 covers 16 residues. Amplification targeted TCR beta CDR3 regions from RNA transcripts. HTBI primers drove first-round RT-PCR of the TCR CDR3. In TCRdb, the multiplex PCR reads were re-called with MiXCR into one record per CDR3 protein. The table shows fewer than 850,000 distinct CDR3 sequences, with approximately 15% occurring only once. It was around 11 ml of fresh peripheral blood that supplied the PBMCs. These data originate in a study of T cells in Graves' hyperthyroidism and ophthalmopathy. Findings and limits, study-wide: Patients with ophthalmopathy were separated from those with stable hyperthyroidism by a 13 V-J model.

This sequence joins TRBV19 and TRBJ1-1, with D perhaps matching TRBD1 (6 bases). The TCR originated in a man aged 50-60 years with Graves' hyperthyroidism. What was sequenced was blood. This CDR3 is CASSFRPTGLNTEAFF. The CDR3 DNA reads TGTGCCAGTAGTTTCCGGCCGACAGGCCTGAACACTGAAGCTTTCTTT. Full variable domain (remainder filled in from reference TRBV19 and TRBJ1-1): DGGITQSPKYLFRKEGQNVTLSCEQNLNHDAMYWYRQDPGQGLRLIYYSQIVNDFQKGDIAEGYSVSREKKESFPLTVTSAQKNPTAFYLCASSFRPTGLNTEAFFGQGTRLTVV.